This TCR beta chain was recorded in a study of CD8+CD57+ T cells in acquired aplastic anemia. Study summary: CD4+ cells from healthy donors averaged about 10.8 million reads. The study's findings and limits: Patients and controls shared some 30 CD8+ CDR3 sequences, highly expressed in patients. Patient and control CD8+ Simpson's diversity was not significantly different.

CDR1 SGHTA and CDR2 FQGNSA come from the germline V gene. Between the trimmed V and J ends, which lost 5 bases and 14 bases, there was a span of 24 bases. This CDR3 is built from 15 residues. With regard to this clonotype: Antigen specificity is unknown.

Genomic DNA served as template for TCR beta VDJ and CDR3 profiling. TCRdb called the reads again in MiXCR, with one record for every CDR3 protein. The table has some 410,000 distinct CDR3 sequences, 55% to 75% seen once. The source is a human donor in good health, serving as a control. Material for sequencing was sorted CD4+, CD8+, or CD8+CD57+ T cells (not recorded which) from PBMCs. The chain couples TRBV7-2 to TRBJ1-4; D gene ambiguous. CDR3 bases: TGTGCCAGCAGCCAAGTAGGACGTGGATGCGCCAACCTGTTTTTT. Protein sequence: CASSQVGRGCANLFF. Full variable domain (missing parts from reference TRBV7-2 and TRBJ1-4): GAGVSQSPSNKVTEKGKDVELRCDPISGHTALYWYRQSLGQGLEFLIYFQGNSAPDKSGLPSDRFSAERTGGSVSTLTIQRTQQEDSAVYLCASSQVGRGCANLFFGSGTQLSVL.